This passage covers 28 T cell receptor beta chains from one sample sequenced in a study of shared clonotypes between healthy human individuals. Data came from immunoSEQ multiplex PCR; TCRdb stores just in-frame clones and leaves some out. Among 2 million to 2.5 million clones, under 97% were seen once, and the ten largest hold around 0.13%. The sample comprised naive CD4+ T cells sorted from blood. Specified subset: CD45RA+ positively selected. The origin of the receptors is a man younger than 35 in good health.

CDR3 DNA sequence: TGTGCCAGCAGCACGACAGGGGGCGGTGGCTACACCTTC. It encodes CASSTTGGGGYTF. This chain joins TRBV13 and TRBJ1-2; 10 nucleotides match TRBD1. The J segment lost 7 bases and the V segment lost 5 bases, leaving 4 bases of the junction unmatched. The CDR3 contains 13 residues. CDR1 and CDR2 (germline): PRHDT, FYEKMQ (reference sequence).

This clone was observed once. V usage is TRBV7-3 and J usage is TRBJ2-5, with TRBD2 matching 9 bases. The CDR3 spans 15 residues. V lost 4 bases to trimming and J lost 4 bases; unmatched junction nucleotides: 7. Germline-derived CDR1 and CDR2 are SGHTA and FQGTGA. CDR3 DNA sequence: TGTGCCAGCAGCTGGCCAGCGGGGGGCAGAGAGACCCAGTACTTC. Amino acids: CASSWPAGGRETQYF.

The rearrangement joins TRBV7-2 to TRBJ2-3; 7 positions match TRBD1. The germline V gene encodes CDR1 SGHTA and CDR2 FQGNSA. The CDR3 contains 15 residues. V shed 5 bases and J 1 base; nucleotides not matched to a gene: 6. CDR3 region: CASSPQGSRTDTQYF. CDR3 DNA sequence: TGTGCCAGCAGCCCACAGGGGTCGCGCACAGATACGCAGTATTTT.

The chain combines TRBV6-5 with TRBJ2-7, with TRBD2 matching 14 bases. Germline V gene lookup returns CDR1 MNHEY and CDR2 SVGAGI. Germline trimming cut 7 bases from V and 6 bases from J; bases unmatched to any gene: 8. The CDR3 has 15 amino acids. DNA of the CDR3: TGTGCCAGCACCAATGCGGGACTAGCGGGAGTCGAGCAGTACTTC. Amino acid sequence: CASTNAGLAGVEQYF.

The chain employs TRBV30 and TRBJ2-1, with no clear D. The germline V and J ends were trimmed by 3 bases and 8 bases, with 14 bases remaining between them. CDR3 size: 13 residues. Germline-derived CDR1 and CDR2 are GTSNPN and SVGIG (reference sequence). The CDR3 DNA sequence: TGTGCCTGGAGCAGAGGAGCGACTGATGAGCAGTTCTTC. As protein: CAWSRGATDEQFF.

The V gene is TRBV6-5, the J gene TRBJ2-3, with 12 bases lining up with TRBD2. The germline gives CDR1 MNHEY, CDR2 SVGAGI. V was clipped by 4 bases and J by 5 bases; unmatched bases: 7. This CDR3 spans 16 amino acids. DNA for the CDR3: TGTGCCAGCAGTTTAACTAGCGGGGGGTTTGTAGATACGCAGTATTTT. Translation: CASSLTSGGFVDTQYF.

This chain uses TRBV5-1 with TRBJ1-1; 11 bases match TRBD1. CDR1 and CDR2 (germline): SGHRS, YFSETQ. The CDR3 spans 15 residues. The V gene end was trimmed by 2 bases and the J gene end by 7 bases; junction bases not matched to a gene: 7. The CDR3 DNA follows: TGCGCCAGCAGCTTAGGACAGGGGGCTATAGGTGAAGCTTTCTTT. It is translated as CASSLGQGAIGEAFF.

The chain uses TRBV4-1 and TRBJ2-7, with a tentative D call TRBD2 (6 bases). The CDR3 length is 17 residues. V was shortened by 4 bases and J by 0 bases, with 19 bases between the two germline ends. Germline CDR1 MGHRA, CDR2 YSYEKL. The CDR3 nucleotides are TGCGCCAGCAGCCTGCTCTTTCTAACCGGGAGCTCCTACGAGCAGTACTTC. Translation: CASSLLFLTGSSYEQYF.

The genes are TRBV27 and TRBJ2-7; 14 positions match TRBD2. The junction had 9 bases not matched to a gene; V was cut back by 4 bases and J by 7 bases. CDR1 and CDR2 (germline): MNHEY, SMNVEV (reference sequence). CDR3 size: 16 residues. The CDR3 coding sequence is TGTGCCAGCAGTTCGGGACTAGCGGGAGTTTCTGGGGAGCAGTACTTC. It specifies CASSSGLAGVSGEQYF.

The chain has TRBV5-1 and TRBJ2-3; 9 bases fit TRBD2. CDR1 is SGHRS, CDR2 YFSETQ, per germline. The CDR3 is 16 amino acids. The J segment lost 2 bases and the V segment lost 0 bases, leaving 4 bases of the junction unmatched. The CDR3 loop is CASSLVPSGVTDTQYF. DNA for the CDR3: TGCGCCAGCAGCTTGGTTCCTAGCGGGGTCACAGATACGCAGTATTTT.

The chain has TRBV4-3 and TRBJ1-6; unclear D gene. Germline V gene lookup returns CDR1 LGHNA and CDR2 YSLEER. The CDR3 runs 15 residues. V was clipped by 3 bases and J by 4 bases, with 10 bases between them. The DNA of the CDR3 is TGCGCCAGCAGCCAGGCTCGGACTTATAATTCACCCCTCCACTTT. It encodes CASSQARTYNSPLHF.

V gene TRBV7-3 combines with J gene TRBJ2-2, with D tentatively TRBD1 or TRBD2 (5 bases each). This CDR3 spans 15 amino acids. In germline, CDR1 is SGHTA, CDR2 FQGTGA. V dropped 4 bases and J dropped 3 bases, with 12 bases sitting between them. The CDR3 bases are TGTGCCAGCAGCTCGACTGGGACGGACACCGGGGAGCTGTTTTTT. Encoded protein: CASSSTGTDTGELFF.

The chain couples TRBV10-1 to TRBJ1-6; a weak D match, TRBD1 (5 bases). Per the germline V gene, CDR1 is WNHNN and CDR2 is SYGVQD (reference sequence). The CDR3 totals 15 residues. With 3 bases removed from V and 7 bases from J, the gap between germline ends came to 13 bases. CDR3: CASSDGTLLNSPLHF. CDR3 nucleotides: TGCGCCAGCAGTGATGGGACCTTACTCAATTCACCCCTCCACTTT.

The V gene is TRBV2, the J gene TRBJ1-5; TRBD1 matches at 9 bases. V trimming: 6 bases; J trimming: 6 bases; junction bases outside the gene matches: 3. The CDR3 covers 13 residues. Germline V gene sequence: CDR1 SNHLY, CDR2 FYNNEI. In nucleotides, the CDR3 is TGTGCCAGCAGGAGGACAGGGGTTCAGCCCCAGCATTTT. Its protein product is CASRRTGVQPQHF. The full variable domain, completed using reference TRBV2 and TRBJ1-5, is EPEVTQTPSHQVTQMGQEVILRCVPISNHLYFYWYRQILGQKVEFLVSFYNNEISEKSEIFDDQFSVERPDGSNFTLKIRSTKLEDSAMYFCASRRTGVQPQHFGDGTRLSIL.

The chain recombines TRBV7-2 with TRBJ1-1; D is undetermined. V lost 0 bases to trimming and J lost 10 bases, with 12 bases between them. This CDR3 spans 13 amino acids. In germline, CDR1 is SGHTA, CDR2 FQGNSA. The CDR3 loop is CASSLAEMGRAFF. The CDR3 DNA follows: TGTGCCAGCAGCTTAGCGGAGATGGGCAGAGCTTTCTTT.

The rearrangement joins TRBV18 to TRBJ2-5; D may be TRBD2 (5 bases). In germline, CDR1 is KGHSH, CDR2 LQKENI. V shed 3 bases and J shed 5 bases, with 10 bases lying between them. There are 13 residues in the CDR3. CDR3 amino acids: CASSPLAYETQYF. The CDR3 bases are TGTGCCAGCTCACCCCTAGCATACGAGACCCAGTACTTC.

This rearrangement joins TRBV2 to TRBJ1-5, with a weak D call TRBD1 (6 bases). V shed 2 bases and J shed 4 bases, with 18 bases lying between them. The germline gives CDR1 SNHLY, CDR2 FYNNEI. The CDR3 covers 17 residues. The CDR3 DNA sequence: TGTGCCAGCAGTGAATTTCCAGGGACACCGTGGAATCAGCCCCAGCATTTT. It yields the protein CASSEFPGTPWNQPQHF.

This clone was counted a single time. The chain has TRBV28 and TRBJ1-3; tentatively, D is TRBD1 (6 bases). Looked up from germline, CDR1 is MDHEN and CDR2 is SYDVKM. V lost 4 bases and J 3 bases, leaving 16 bases between the germline ends. This CDR3 contains 16 residues. The CDR3 sequence is CASSYHRGSNGNTIYF. CDR3 nucleotides: TGTGCCAGCAGTTACCATAGGGGGTCTAATGGAAACACCATATATTTT.

CDR3 region: CASGTSGNTIYF. For the CDR3, the DNA is TGTGCCAGCGGGACTTCTGGAAACACCATATATTTT. The chain has TRBV6-6 and TRBJ1-3; D perhaps matches TRBD1 (5 bases). Germline values: CDR1 MNHNY, CDR2 SVGAGI (reference sequence). The CDR3 is made up of 12 amino acids. V was shortened by 8 bases and J by 1 base, with 6 bases between the two germline ends.

As regards this clone: Other DNA sequences within the sample encode an identical CDR3. In nucleotides, the CDR3 is TGTGCCAGCAGCTCCGGCCTCTATGGCTACACCTTC. The encoded protein is CASSSGLYGYTF. The chain couples TRBV6-5 to TRBJ1-2; D gene uncertain. The CDR3 spans 12 residues. Trimming stripped 6 bases from V and 4 bases from J, with 9 bases between. CDR1 is MNHEY and CDR2 is SVGAGI in the germline V gene.

The CDR3 bases are TGCGCCAGCAGTAAACAGGGGGCAGAGGATCAGCCCCAGCATTTT. Residues: CASSKQGAEDQPQHF. The chain recombines TRBV4-1 with TRBJ1-5; the match to TRBD1 covers 9 bases. The junction had 8 bases not matched to a gene; V was cut back by 6 bases and J by 5 bases. Germline CDR1 reads MGHRA; CDR2 reads YSYEKL. There are 15 residues in the CDR3.

J is TRBJ2-6 and V is TRBV5-4; D is perhaps TRBD1 (6 bases). V lost 1 base, J lost 0 bases, and 11 bases lay in between. The length of the CDR3 is 17 residues. Germline V CDR1 and CDR2: SGHNT, YYREEE (reference sequence). CDR3 sequence: CASSLQGLSSGANVLTF. CDR3 in DNA: TGTGCCAGCAGCTTGCAGGGGCTTAGCTCTGGGGCCAACGTCCTGACTTTC.

This chain uses TRBV28 with TRBJ2-2; D gene uncertain. The germline V gene has CDR1 MDHEN and CDR2 SYDVKM. The V gene lost 6 bases and the J gene lost 8 bases, with 13 bases spanning the gap. The CDR3 length is 13 residues. The CDR3 region has the DNA TGTGCCAGCAGACGGGCTACTGCTGGGGAGCTGTTTTTT. Translating gives CASRRATAGELFF.

CDR3 nucleotides: TGTGCCAGCAGCTTCGGCAGCCATAATGAAAAACTGTTTTTT. This translates into CASSFGSHNEKLFF. This sequence joins TRBV7-9 and TRBJ1-4; unclear D gene. Between the trimmed V and J ends, which lost 3 bases and 4 bases, there was a span of 9 bases. The CDR3 is 14 amino acids. CDR1 is SEHNR, CDR2 FQNEAQ, per germline (reference sequence). The variable domain in full, with the rest retrieved from reference TRBV7-9 and TRBJ1-4, is DTGVSQNPRHKITKRGQNVTFRCDPISEHNRLYWYRQTLGQGPEFLTYFQNEAQLEKSRLLSDRFSAERPKGSFSTLEIQRTEQGDSAMYLCASSFGSHNEKLFFGSGTQLSVL.

The CDR3 bases are TGTGCCAGTAGTATCCCCACCTCCCATAACTTTAAAAACATTCAGTACTTC. Amino acid sequence: CASSIPTSHNFKNIQYF. V and J are TRBV19 and TRBJ2-4; no clear D gene. Looked up from germline, CDR1 is LNHDA and CDR2 is SQIVND (reference sequence). Trimming removed 3 bases from V and 4 bases from J, with 19 bases in between. This CDR3 contains 17 residues.

The table lists this clone with a count of one. V usage is TRBV25-1 and J usage is TRBJ1-3; no definite D call. CDR1 is MGHDK, CDR2 SYGVNS, per germline. CDR3 size: 16 residues. The V and J ends lost 1 base and 2 bases respectively, with 12 bases between them. CDR3 nucleotide sequence: TGTGCCAGCAGTGAATGGGGAGTAAGTGCTGGAAACACCATATATTTT. Its protein product is CASSEWGVSAGNTIYF.

This chain joins TRBV13 and TRBJ1-5, with D perhaps TRBD1 (5 bases). CDR3 length equals 15 residues. Looked up from germline, CDR1 is PRHDT and CDR2 is FYEKMQ (reference sequence). V dropped 5 bases and J dropped 0 bases, with 11 bases sitting between them. The CDR3 region has the DNA TGTGCCAGCAGCGCCGGGGGGAATAGCAATCAGCCCCAGCATTTT. Protein sequence: CASSAGGNSNQPQHF.

This clone was seen a single time. Other nucleotide sequences in the sample specify the same CDR3. This chain joins TRBV25-1 and TRBJ2-3, with D maybe TRBD2 (6 bases). Germline V lookup: CDR1 MGHDK, CDR2 SYGVNS. The V end lost 8 bases, the J end lost 1 base, and 10 bases lay between the germline ends. The CDR3 consists of 13 residues. CDR3 sequence reads: CASATGGTDTQYF. The DNA of the CDR3 is TGTGCCAGCGCCACGGGGGGCACAGATACGCAGTATTTT.